This paragraph covers one T cell receptor beta chain sequence. The Seattle site enrolled patients during active infection and followed them longitudinally. This sample stems from a study of blood T cell repertoires in COVID-19. Background on the study: Both acute and convalescent COVID-19 samples were obtained from the United States, Italy and Spain.

Using immunoSEQ multiplex PCR, the repertoire was profiled, and TCRdb retains in-frame clones only, with some absent. The repertoire holds about 350,000 clones, with less than 90% as singletons. The sequence came from a woman in her fifties or sixties with COVID-19, enrolled during active disease. What was sequenced was peripheral blood.

The CDR3 sequence is CASSLSSRSNQPQHF. The CDR3 DNA reads TGTGCCAGCAGCTTGAGCTCACGAAGCAATCAGCCCCAGCATTTT. This rearrangement joins TRBV5-6 to TRBJ1-5; D gene ambiguous. V lost 1 base and J lost 1, with 9 bases in between. Germline V gene sequence: CDR1 SGHDT, CDR2 YYEEEE. This CDR3 region has 15 residues.